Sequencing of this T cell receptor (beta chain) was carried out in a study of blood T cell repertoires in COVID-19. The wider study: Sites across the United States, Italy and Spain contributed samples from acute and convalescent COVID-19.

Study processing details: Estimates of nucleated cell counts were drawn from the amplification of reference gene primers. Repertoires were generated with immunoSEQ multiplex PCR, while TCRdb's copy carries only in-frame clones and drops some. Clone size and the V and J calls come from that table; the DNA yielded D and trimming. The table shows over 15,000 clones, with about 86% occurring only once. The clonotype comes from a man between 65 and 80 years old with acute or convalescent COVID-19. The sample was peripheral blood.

The CDR3 loop reads CASSTAGDTEAFF. In DNA, the CDR3 is TGTGCCAGCAGCACCGCGGGTGATACTGAAGCTTTCTTT. This chain joins TRBV12-3 or TRBV12-4 and TRBJ1-1; D uncertain. Between the trimmed V and J ends, which lost 6 bases and 5 bases, there was a span of 13 bases. This CDR3 has 13 residues.